This T cell receptor (beta chain) is from a study of cytomegalovirus exposure and HLA in healthy donors. Notes on the study in general: Cytomegalovirus status was reportedly diagnosed by the classifier with high specificity and sensitivity. Rarity characterized most TCR sequences, yet some public TCRs appeared in many donors. Across donors, presence/absence analyses took sequencing depth to be roughly uniform.

PCR was performed using 60 Vbeta and 13 Jbeta primers. In the source study's methods: Later work found 74 million or so unique TCR beta chains, with some 11 million shared. Clones were read by immunoSEQ multiplex PCR, and TCRdb kept only the in-frame ones, dropping some. V, J and clone size are taken as reported in that table, and D and trimming were inferred from the DNA itself. The data hold under 130,000 clones, with 10% to 15% observed a single time. This clone occurred a few times. Its antigen remains unknown. V gave up 7 bases and J gave up 1 base, with 5 bases separating them. The CDR3 runs 12 residues. CDR1 MDHEN and CDR2 SYDVKM come from the germline V gene.

The origin of this receptor is a man aged 40-55 years in good health and CMV-seropositive. Sequenced material: PBMCs. V usage is TRBV28 and J usage is TRBJ1-5; no definite D call. CDR3 coding DNA: TGTGCCAGCACAATCAGCAATCAGCCCCAGCATTTT. It specifies CASTISNQPQHF. The full variable domain, in which reference TRBV28 and TRBJ1-5 provide the parts outside the CDR3, is DVKVTQSSRYLVKRTGEKVFLECVQDMDHENMFWYRQDPGLGLRLIYFSYDVKMKEKGDIPEGYSVSREKKERFSLILESASTNQTSMYLCASTISNQPQHFGDGTRLSIL.